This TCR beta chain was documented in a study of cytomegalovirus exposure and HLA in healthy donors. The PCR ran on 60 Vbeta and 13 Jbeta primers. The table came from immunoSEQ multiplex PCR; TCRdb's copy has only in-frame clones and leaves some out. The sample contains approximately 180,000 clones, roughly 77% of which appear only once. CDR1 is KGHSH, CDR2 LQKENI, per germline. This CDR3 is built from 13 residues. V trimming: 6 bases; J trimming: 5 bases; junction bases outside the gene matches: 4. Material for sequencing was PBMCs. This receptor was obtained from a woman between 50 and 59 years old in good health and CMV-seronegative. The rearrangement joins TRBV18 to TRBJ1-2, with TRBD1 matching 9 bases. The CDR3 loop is CASSSGQGYGYTF. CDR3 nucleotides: TGTGCCAGCTCGTCGGGACAGGGTTATGGCTACACCTTC.